This passage covers 28 T cell receptor beta chains from one sample sequenced in a study of PD-1 blockade in classical Hodgkin lymphoma. Every one of the patients relapsed after autologous stem cell transplantation (brentuximab vedotin exposure was variable). The data were produced by immunoSEQ multiplex PCR, yet TCRdb's version contains in-frame clones alone and is incomplete. Seen here are approximately 13,000 clones, over 80% observed once, and the top ten hold more than 25%. Sequences were derived from peripheral blood mononuclear cells (PBMCs), sampled at baseline. The receptors here all came from a human donor with classical Hodgkin lymphoma.

The J gene is TRBJ1-4, the V gene TRBV7-9, with 7 bases identical to TRBD1. The CDR3 loop spans 13 amino acids. Germline trimming cut 7 bases from V and 8 bases from J; bases unmatched to any gene: 7. Germline V gene sequence: CDR1 SEHNR, CDR2 FQNEAQ (reference sequence). CDR3 protein: CASTFGDREKLFF. The DNA of the CDR3 is TGTGCCAGCACCTTCGGGGACAGAGAAAAACTGTTTTTT.

The V gene is TRBV4-3, the J gene TRBJ2-2, with TRBD2 matching 7 bases. The germline V gene encodes CDR1 LGHNA and CDR2 YSLEER. With 2 bases clipped from V and 5 bases from J, the junction kept 8 bases outside the gene matches. This CDR3 comprises 16 residues. CDR3 in DNA: TGCGCCAGCAGCCAACCCCCCTGGGGGGGGACCGGGGAGCTGTTTTTT. Amino acid sequence: CASSQPPWGGTGELFF.

Only one count was recorded for this clone. The chain links TRBV9 to TRBJ1-2; no clear D gene. The V and J ends lost 0 bases and 0 bases respectively, with 15 bases between them. This CDR3 has 17 amino acids. Germline lookup yields CDR1 SGDLS and CDR2 YYNGEE. The CDR3 here is CASSVDLGTVPNYGYTF. As DNA, the CDR3 is TGTGCCAGCAGCGTAGATTTAGGAACAGTTCCTAACTATGGCTACACCTTC.

The chain combines TRBV6-6 with TRBJ1-2; D remains ambiguous. CDR1 and CDR2 from the germline V gene are MNHNY and SVGAGI (reference sequence). The CDR3 has 13 residues. Trimming took off 5 bases at V and 3 bases at J, with 10 bases between the two ends. CDR3 DNA sequence: TGTGCCAGCAGTAAGGACCGTGACTATGGCTACACCTTC. Amino acids: CASSKDRDYGYTF.

The chain carries TRBV29-1 and TRBJ2-4; 12 positions agree with TRBD1. The V gene's germline CDR1 is SQVTM and CDR2 ANQGSEA. The V and J ends lost 2 bases and 9 bases, in that order; junction bases with no gene match: 8. The CDR3 spans 15 residues. CDR3 protein: CSVEKPGTGGIIQYF. The CDR3 DNA follows: TGCAGCGTTGAAAAGCCTGGGACAGGGGGCATCATTCAGTACTTC.

V gene TRBV2 combines with J gene TRBJ2-7; 7 bases are shared with TRBD2. The CDR3 length is 14 residues. Looked up from germline, CDR1 is SNHLY and CDR2 is FYNNEI. Germline trimming cut 1 base from V and 5 bases from J; bases unmatched to any gene: 5. Here the CDR3 reads CASSEGEGLDEQYV. The CDR3 DNA sequence: TGTGCCAGCAGTGAAGGGGAGGGACTTGACGAGCAGTACGTC.

In its sample, this clone was seen once. The chain recombines TRBV20-1 with TRBJ2-5; D possibly matches TRBD1 or TRBD2 (5 bases each). Germline V gene sequence: CDR1 DFQATT, CDR2 SNEGSKA (reference sequence). CDR3 length: 11 residues. V gave up 5 bases and J gave up 5 bases, with 9 bases separating them. Here the CDR3 reads CSADWGETQYF. The DNA for the CDR3 is TGCAGTGCTGATTGGGGGGAGACCCAGTACTTC.

CDR3 protein: CASSQARQGGYEQFF. CDR3 sequence (DNA): TGTGCCAGCAGCCAAGCACGCCAGGGTGGGTATGAGCAGTTCTTC. The chain employs TRBV14 and TRBJ2-1; possible D gene TRBD1, 5 bases. The germline gives CDR1 SGHDN, CDR2 FVKESK. Trimming took off 1 base at V and 8 bases at J, with 15 bases between the two ends. CDR3 length: 15 amino acids. Supplemented by reference TRBV14 and TRBJ2-1, the full variable domain reads EAGVTQFPSHSVIEKGQTVTLRCDPISGHDNLYWYRRVMGKEIKFLLHFVKESKQDESGMPNNRFLAERTGGTYSTLKVQPAELEDSGVYFCASSQARQGGYEQFFGPGTRLTVL.

This sequence joins TRBV6-6 and TRBJ2-3, with D perhaps matching TRBD2 (5 bases). Trimming removed 5 bases at V and 0 bases at J, with 12 bases between. In germline, CDR1 is MNHNY, CDR2 SVGAGI (reference sequence). CDR3 length: 15 amino acids. CDR3 sequence (DNA): TGTGCCAGCAGTAGCGGAATATATAGCACAGATACGCAGTATTTT. Translation: CASSSGIYSTDTQYF.

This rearrangement joins TRBV5-6 to TRBJ2-5, with 10 nucleotides matching TRBD2. Trimming took 4 bases from V and 1 from J; bases not matched to a gene: 16. The CDR3 has 19 amino acids. The germline CDR1 and CDR2 sequences are SGHDT and YYEEEE. This CDR3 is CASSPSPGLATNPQETQYF. As DNA, the CDR3 is TGTGCCAGCAGCCCAAGTCCGGGACTAGCGACCAACCCCCAAGAGACCCAGTACTTC.

The chain recombines TRBV5-4 with TRBJ2-3; no clear D. CDR3 length equals 12 residues. V gave up 1 base and J gave up 5 bases, with 5 bases separating them. Germline CDR1 and CDR2: SGHNT and YYREEE (reference sequence). For the CDR3, the DNA is TGTGCCAGCAGCTTGTGGTTAGATACGCAGTATTTT. Translation: CASSLWLDTQYF.

This sequence joins TRBV7-6 and TRBJ2-3, with D perhaps TRBD2 (7 bases). V lost 5 bases and J 6 bases, leaving 15 bases between the germline ends. The CDR3 consists of 14 residues. Germline CDR1 reads SGHVS; CDR2 reads FNYEAQ. The CDR3 nucleotides are TGTGCCAGCAGCGAGCTGGGGGGGCGGGATACGCAGTATTTT. Translation gives CASSELGGRDTQYF.

The chain employs TRBV7-2 and TRBJ1-2; unclear D gene. The V gene lost 5 bases and the J gene lost 2 bases, with 9 bases spanning the gap. The CDR3 contains 13 residues. CDR1 SGHTA and CDR2 FQGNSA come from the germline V gene. CDR3 in DNA: TGTGCCAGCAGCGTTTCAAAGAACTATGGCTACACCTTC. Its protein product is CASSVSKNYGYTF.

V gene TRBV11-2 combines with J gene TRBJ2-5; D not resolved. This CDR3 spans 14 amino acids. V was clipped by 4 bases and J by 5 bases, with 14 bases between them. CDR1 is SGHAT and CDR2 is FQNNGV in the germline V gene. Here the CDR3 reads CASSSLYRSETQYF. CDR3 nucleotides: TGTGCCAGCAGCTCCCTATACAGATCGGAGACCCAGTACTTC.

The V call is TRBV4-2, the J call TRBJ2-2; the D gene is possibly TRBD1 (6 bases). From germline, CDR1 is LGHNA and CDR2 YNFKEQ. The CDR3 contains 16 residues. V dropped 4 bases and J dropped 4 bases, with 16 bases sitting between them. The CDR3 region has the DNA TGTGCCAGCAGCCCCCAGGGTCAGGGGCTCACCGGGGAGCTGTTTTTT. It specifies CASSPQGQGLTGELFF.

The chain employs TRBV29-1 and TRBJ1-2; 7 nucleotides align to TRBD1. Germline CDR1 SQVTM, CDR2 ANQGSEA. The CDR3 sequence is 14 residues long. The trim removed 6 bases at V and 0 bases at J, leaving 7 bases unmatched. The CDR3 DNA reads as TGCAGCGTCCTGACAGGGATCGCTAACTATGGCTACACCTTC. This gives the protein CSVLTGIANYGYTF. Complete variable domain (other parts from reference TRBV29-1 and TRBJ1-2): SAVISQKPSRDICQRGTSLTIQCQVDSQVTMMFWYRQQPGQSLTLIATANQGSEATYESGFVIDKFPISRPNLTFSTLTVSNMSPEDSSIYLCSVLTGIANYGYTFGSGTRLTVV.

The rearrangement links TRBV5-1 to TRBJ2-3; D remains ambiguous. CDR1 is SGHRS and CDR2 is YFSETQ in the germline V gene. The V gene lost 10 bases and the J gene lost 0 bases, with 18 bases spanning the gap. The CDR3 has 15 residues. The CDR3 DNA follows: TGCGCCGGATCCGATGGGGTCTCTAGCACAGATACGCAGTATTTT. Its protein is CAGSDGVSSTDTQYF. Filled out from reference TRBV5-1 and TRBJ2-3, the complete variable domain reads KAGVTQTPRYLIKTRGQQVTLSCSPISGHRSVSWYQQTPGQGLQFLFEYFSETQRNKGNFPGRFSGRQFSNSRSEMNVSTLELGDSALYLCAGSDGVSSTDTQYFGPGTRLTVL.

This rearrangement joins TRBV7-2 to TRBJ2-3; D uncertain. CDR1 and CDR2 (germline): SGHTA, FQGNSA. V lost 1 base and J lost 9, with 11 bases in between. This CDR3 spans 13 amino acids. As DNA, the CDR3 is TGTGCCAGCAGCTTAGGAGTCCTCTACACGCAGTATTTT. Translated, it gives CASSLGVLYTQYF.

This chain connects TRBV4-2 to TRBJ1-1; D remains unclear. V was trimmed by 1 base and J by 7 bases, leaving 10 bases between them. Germline loops: CDR1 LGHNA, CDR2 YNFKEQ. This CDR3 spans 13 amino acids. CDR3 coding DNA: TGTGCCAGCAGCCAAGCCGACGGATATGAAGCTTTCTTT. Residues: CASSQADGYEAFF.

The rearrangement uses TRBV28 and TRBJ1-2; D unclear. V lost 0 bases, J lost 4 bases, and 9 bases lay in between. The CDR3 has 14 amino acids. Germline lookup yields CDR1 MDHEN and CDR2 SYDVKM. For the CDR3, the DNA is TGTGCCAGCAGTTTATGGGGAAGCGGCTATGGCTACACCTTC. Translation gives CASSLWGSGYGYTF.

The CDR3 sequence: CASSLAPSPYEQYF. Written as DNA, the CDR3 is TGCGCCAGCAGCTTGGCCCCGAGCCCCTACGAGCAGTACTTC. This chain uses TRBV5-1 with TRBJ2-7; the D is unclear. The V end was cut by 0 bases, the J end by 2 bases, with 9 bases between. Germline V lookup: CDR1 SGHRS, CDR2 YFSETQ. The CDR3 is made up of 14 amino acids. The full variable domain, with the rest looked up from reference TRBV5-1 and TRBJ2-7, is KAGVTQTPRYLIKTRGQQVTLSCSPISGHRSVSWYQQTPGQGLQFLFEYFSETQRNKGNFPGRFSGRQFSNSRSEMNVSTLELGDSALYLCASSLAPSPYEQYFGPGTRLTVT.

This clone was recorded a few times. The DNA for the CDR3 is TGCGCCAGCAGCCGGAACAGGGACGGGACCCAGTACTTC. This gives the protein CASSRNRDGTQYF. The J gene is TRBJ2-5, the V gene TRBV5-1; weak D call: TRBD1 (6 bases). Trimming took off 4 bases at V and 7 bases at J, with 14 bases between the two ends. Germline V gene data show CDR1 as SGHRS and CDR2 as YFSETQ. This CDR3 comprises 13 residues.

The CDR3 sequence is CASSQDQRSRSEQFF. CDR3 in DNA: TGCGCCAGCAGCCAAGATCAAAGGTCCCGGTCTGAGCAGTTCTTC. J is TRBJ2-1 and V is TRBV4-1, with no clear D. CDR3 length: 15 residues. Germline V CDR1 and CDR2: MGHRA, YSYEKL. V lost 0 bases, J lost 9 bases, and 15 bases lay in between.

This chain's CDR3 is CASSDPMDKLLETQYF. CDR3 in DNA: TGCGCCAGCAGTGACCCTATGGACAAGCTGTTAGAGACCCAGTACTTC. This chain connects TRBV10-1 to TRBJ2-5, with D possibly TRBD1 on 5 matching bases. The CDR3 spans 16 residues. V was pared by 3 bases and J by 4 bases, with 18 bases between. Germline lookup yields CDR1 WNHNN and CDR2 SYGVQD (reference sequence).

This clone occurred a few times. The chain joins TRBV7-8 to TRBJ1-5; D remains ambiguous. Germline V lookup: CDR1 SGHVS, CDR2 FQNEAQ. The CDR3 totals 12 residues. Trimming cost V 4 bases and J 4 bases, with 5 bases left between them. CDR3 protein: CASSWGNQPQHF. CDR3 in DNA: TGTGCCAGCAGCTGGGGTAATCAGCCCCAGCATTTT.

CDR3 in amino acids: CASSLGTSGSNTGELFF. In DNA, the CDR3 is TGTGCCAGCAGCTTGGGAACAAGCGGGAGTAACACCGGGGAGCTGTTTTTT. This sequence joins TRBV11-3 and TRBJ2-2; 8 bases align to TRBD2. The CDR3 runs to 17 residues. V was clipped by 3 bases and J by 2 bases; unmatched bases: 8. CDR1 SGHNT and CDR2 YENEEA come from the germline V gene.

J is TRBJ1-1 and V is TRBV5-1; D ambiguous. Deletions cut 0 bases from V and 1 base from J, with 10 bases between. The CDR3 is 15 residues long. Germline lookup yields CDR1 SGHRS and CDR2 YFSETQ. CDR3 protein: CASSLVVATNTEAFF. The DNA for the CDR3 is TGCGCCAGCAGCTTGGTGGTAGCCACGAACACTGAAGCTTTCTTT.

J is TRBJ2-5 and V is TRBV19; D gene unclear. The germline V and J ends were trimmed by 3 bases and 7 bases, with 12 bases remaining between them. The CDR3 spans 13 residues. The germline V gene has CDR1 LNHDA and CDR2 SQIVND (reference sequence). CDR3 sequence: CASSIWPPGTQYF. The CDR3 nucleotides are TGTGCCAGTAGTATTTGGCCCCCGGGGACCCAGTACTTC.